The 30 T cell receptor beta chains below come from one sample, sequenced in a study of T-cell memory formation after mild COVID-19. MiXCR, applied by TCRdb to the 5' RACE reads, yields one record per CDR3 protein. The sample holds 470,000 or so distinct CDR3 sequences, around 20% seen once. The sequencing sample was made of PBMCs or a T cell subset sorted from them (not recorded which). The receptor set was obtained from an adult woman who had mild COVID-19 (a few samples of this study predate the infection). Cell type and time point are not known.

The CDR3 sequence: CASSLMGGIDQPQHF. The CDR3 coding sequence is TGTGCCAGCAGCTTAATGGGGGGCATTGATCAGCCCCAGCATTTT. This sequence joins TRBV7-9 and TRBJ1-5; a possible D gene is TRBD1 (6 bases). Germline assignment: CDR1 SEHNR and CDR2 FQNEAQ (reference sequence). The CDR3 has 15 amino acids. The V end was cut by 2 bases, the J end by 5 bases, with 13 bases between.

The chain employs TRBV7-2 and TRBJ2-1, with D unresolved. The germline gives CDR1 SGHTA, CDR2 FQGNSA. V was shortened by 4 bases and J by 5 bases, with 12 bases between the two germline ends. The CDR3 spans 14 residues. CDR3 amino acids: CASSSTVNHNEQFF. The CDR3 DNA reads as TGTGCCAGCAGCTCGACGGTGAACCACAATGAGCAGTTCTTC.

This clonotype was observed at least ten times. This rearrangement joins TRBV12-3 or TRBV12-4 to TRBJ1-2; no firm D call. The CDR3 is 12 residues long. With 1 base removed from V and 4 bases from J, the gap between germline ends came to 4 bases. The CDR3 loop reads CASSLGSYGYTF. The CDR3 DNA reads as TGTGCCAGCAGTTTAGGTAGCTATGGCTACACCTTC.

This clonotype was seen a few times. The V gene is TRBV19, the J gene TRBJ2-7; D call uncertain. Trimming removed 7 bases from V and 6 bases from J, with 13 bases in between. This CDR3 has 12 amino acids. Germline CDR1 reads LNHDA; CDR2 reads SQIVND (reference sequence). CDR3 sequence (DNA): TGTGCCAGTAAACCCGCTGGCGGCGAGCAGTACTTC. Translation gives CASKPAGGEQYF.

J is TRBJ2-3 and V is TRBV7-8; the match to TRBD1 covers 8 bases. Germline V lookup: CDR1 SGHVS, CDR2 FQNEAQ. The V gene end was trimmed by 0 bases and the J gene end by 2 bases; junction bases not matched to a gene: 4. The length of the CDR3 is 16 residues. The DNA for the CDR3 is TGTGCCAGCAGCTTAGCCTGGCAGGGGGCCACAGATACGCAGTATTTT. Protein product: CASSLAWQGATDTQYF.

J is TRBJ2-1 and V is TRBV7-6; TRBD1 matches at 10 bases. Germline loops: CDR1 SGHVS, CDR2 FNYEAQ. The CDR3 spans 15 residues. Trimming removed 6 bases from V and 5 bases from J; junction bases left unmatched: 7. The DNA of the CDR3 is TGTGCCAGCAGTTTGGGACAGGGGAGGAACAATGAGCAGTTCTTC. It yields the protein CASSLGQGRNNEQFF.

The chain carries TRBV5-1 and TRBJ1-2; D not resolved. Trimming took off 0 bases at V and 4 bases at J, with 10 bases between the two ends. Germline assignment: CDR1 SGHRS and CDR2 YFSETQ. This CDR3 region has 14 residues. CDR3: CASSLGQEGYGYTF. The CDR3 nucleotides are TGCGCCAGCAGCTTGGGGCAGGAGGGCTATGGCTACACCTTC.

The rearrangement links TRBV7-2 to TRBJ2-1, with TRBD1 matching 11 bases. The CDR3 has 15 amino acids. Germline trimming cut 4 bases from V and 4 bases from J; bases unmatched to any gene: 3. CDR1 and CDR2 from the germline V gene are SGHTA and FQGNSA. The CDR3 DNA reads TGTGCCAGCAGCTCTTGGGACAGGGGGTACAATGAGCAGTTCTTC. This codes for CASSSWDRGYNEQFF.

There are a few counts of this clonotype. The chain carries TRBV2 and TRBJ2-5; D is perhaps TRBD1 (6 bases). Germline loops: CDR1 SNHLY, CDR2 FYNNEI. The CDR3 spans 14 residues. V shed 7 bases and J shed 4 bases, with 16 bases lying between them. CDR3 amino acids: CASKVIGGLETQYF. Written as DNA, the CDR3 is TGTGCCAGCAAAGTCATAGGGGGATTAGAGACCCAGTACTTC.

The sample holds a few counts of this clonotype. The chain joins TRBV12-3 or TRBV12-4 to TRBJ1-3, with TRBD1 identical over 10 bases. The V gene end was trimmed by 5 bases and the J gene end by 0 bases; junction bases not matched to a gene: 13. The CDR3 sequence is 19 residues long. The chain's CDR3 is CASSPGTGAIHSSGNTIYF. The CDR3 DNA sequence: TGTGCCAGCAGTCCCGGGACAGGGGCCATTCATAGCTCTGGAAACACCATATATTTT.

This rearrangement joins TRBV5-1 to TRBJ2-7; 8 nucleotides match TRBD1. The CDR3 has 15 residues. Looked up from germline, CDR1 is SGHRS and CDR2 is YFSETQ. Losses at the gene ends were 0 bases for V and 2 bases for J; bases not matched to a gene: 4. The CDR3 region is CASSLAGDRTYEQYF. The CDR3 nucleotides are TGCGCCAGCAGCTTGGCTGGGGACAGGACCTACGAGCAGTACTTC.

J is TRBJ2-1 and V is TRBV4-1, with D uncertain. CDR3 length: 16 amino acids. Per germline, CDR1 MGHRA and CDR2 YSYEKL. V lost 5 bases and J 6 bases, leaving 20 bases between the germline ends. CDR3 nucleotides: TGCGCCAGCAGCGGCTCCCCATACCGAGTCGGCAATGAGCAGTTCTTC. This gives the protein CASSGSPYRVGNEQFF.

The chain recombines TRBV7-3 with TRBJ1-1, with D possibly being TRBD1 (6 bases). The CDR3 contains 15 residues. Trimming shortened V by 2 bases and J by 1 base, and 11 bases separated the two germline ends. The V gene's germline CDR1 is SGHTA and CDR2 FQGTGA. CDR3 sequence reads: CASSLDRMGNTEAFF. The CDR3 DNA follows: TGTGCCAGCAGCTTAGACAGGATGGGGAACACTGAAGCTTTCTTT.

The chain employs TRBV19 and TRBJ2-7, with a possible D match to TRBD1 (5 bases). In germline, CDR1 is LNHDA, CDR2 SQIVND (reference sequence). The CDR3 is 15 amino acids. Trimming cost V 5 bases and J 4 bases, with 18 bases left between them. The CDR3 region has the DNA TGTGCCAGTAGTGATCAGGGTCTCCCCAATTACGAGCAGTACTTC. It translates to CASSDQGLPNYEQYF.

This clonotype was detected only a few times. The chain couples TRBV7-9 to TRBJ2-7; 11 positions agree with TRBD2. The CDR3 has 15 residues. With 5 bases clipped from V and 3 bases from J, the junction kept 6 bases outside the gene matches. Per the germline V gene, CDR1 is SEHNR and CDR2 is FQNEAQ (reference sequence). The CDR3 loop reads CASSAPGTSGYEQYF. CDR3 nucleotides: TGTGCCAGCAGCGCCCCCGGGACTAGCGGCTACGAGCAGTACTTC.

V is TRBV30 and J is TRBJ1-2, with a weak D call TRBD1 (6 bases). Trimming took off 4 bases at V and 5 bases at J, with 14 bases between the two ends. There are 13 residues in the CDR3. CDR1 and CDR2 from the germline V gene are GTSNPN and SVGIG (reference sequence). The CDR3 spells CAWKGGAGYGYTF. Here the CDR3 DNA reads TGTGCCTGGAAGGGGGGAGCGGGGTATGGCTACACCTTC. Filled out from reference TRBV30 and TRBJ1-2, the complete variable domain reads SQTIHQWPATLVQPVGSPLSLECTVEGTSNPNLYWYRQAAGRGLQLLFYSVGIGQISSEVPQNLSASRPQDRQFILSSKKLLLSDSGFYLCAWKGGAGYGYTFGSGTRLTVV.

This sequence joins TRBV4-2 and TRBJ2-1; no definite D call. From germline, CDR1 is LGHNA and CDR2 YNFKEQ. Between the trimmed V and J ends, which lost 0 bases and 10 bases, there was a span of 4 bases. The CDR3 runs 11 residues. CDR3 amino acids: CASSQDDEQFF. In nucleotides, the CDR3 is TGTGCCAGCAGCCAAGACGACGAGCAGTTCTTC.

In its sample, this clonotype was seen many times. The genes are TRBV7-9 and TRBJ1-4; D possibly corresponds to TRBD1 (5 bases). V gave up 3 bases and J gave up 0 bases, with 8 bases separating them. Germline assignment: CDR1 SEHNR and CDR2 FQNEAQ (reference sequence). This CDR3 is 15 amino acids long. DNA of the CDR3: TGTGCCAGCAGCTTTGGGGGTGCAACTAATGAAAAACTGTTTTTT. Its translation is CASSFGGATNEKLFF. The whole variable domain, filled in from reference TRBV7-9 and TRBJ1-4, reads DTGVSQNPRHKITKRGQNVTFRCDPISEHNRLYWYRQTLGQGPEFLTYFQNEAQLEKSRLLSDRFSAERPKGSFSTLEIQRTEQGDSAMYLCASSFGGATNEKLFFGSGTQLSVL.

The CDR3 sequence: CASSDQDRGDTGELFF. In nucleotides, the CDR3 is TGTGCCAGCAGTGACCAGGACAGGGGGGACACCGGGGAGCTGTTTTTT. The chain couples TRBV25-1 to TRBJ2-2; 10 bases map to TRBD1. This CDR3 contains 16 residues. V trimming: 3 bases; J trimming: 3 bases; junction bases outside the gene matches: 4. The germline gives CDR1 MGHDK, CDR2 SYGVNS.

CDR3 nucleotide sequence: TGTGCCAGCAGTGCCGGGTGGAATCAGCCCCAGCATTTT. Translating gives CASSAGWNQPQHF. The chain recombines TRBV6-2 or TRBV6-3 with TRBJ1-5; D remains ambiguous. Deletions cut 5 bases from V and 4 bases from J, with 9 bases between. The CDR3 length is 13 residues. The V gene's germline CDR1 is MNHEY and CDR2 SVGEGT.

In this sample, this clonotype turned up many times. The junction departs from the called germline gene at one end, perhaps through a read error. The CDR3 nucleotides read TGTGCCAGCAGCCTACAGGGTAGCACCGGGGAGCTGTTTTTT. Translating gives CASSLQGSTGELFF. The chain joins TRBV5-1 to TRBJ2-2; weak D call: TRBD1 (6 bases). Germline V gene sequence: CDR1 SGHRS, CDR2 YFSETQ. The CDR3 consists of 14 residues.

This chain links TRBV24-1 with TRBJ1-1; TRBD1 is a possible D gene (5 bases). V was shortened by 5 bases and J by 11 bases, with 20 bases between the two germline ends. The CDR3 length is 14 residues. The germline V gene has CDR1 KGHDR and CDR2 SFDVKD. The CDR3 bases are TGTGCCACCAGTGGTCGTGACAGTTATTCATCCGCTTTCTTT. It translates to CATSGRDSYSSAFF.

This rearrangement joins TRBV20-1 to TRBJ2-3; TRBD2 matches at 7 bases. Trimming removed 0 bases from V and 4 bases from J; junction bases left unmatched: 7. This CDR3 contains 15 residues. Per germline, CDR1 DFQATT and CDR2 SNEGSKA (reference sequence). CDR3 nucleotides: TGCAGTGCTAGAGATGAGGCGGGAGTGGCAGATACGCAGTATTTT. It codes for CSARDEAGVADTQYF.

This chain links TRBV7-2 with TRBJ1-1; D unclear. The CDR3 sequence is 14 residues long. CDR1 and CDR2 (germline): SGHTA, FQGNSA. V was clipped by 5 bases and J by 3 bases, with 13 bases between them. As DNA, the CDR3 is TGTGCCAGCAGCCCCTGGATGAGGGACACTGAAGCTTTCTTT. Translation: CASSPWMRDTEAFF.

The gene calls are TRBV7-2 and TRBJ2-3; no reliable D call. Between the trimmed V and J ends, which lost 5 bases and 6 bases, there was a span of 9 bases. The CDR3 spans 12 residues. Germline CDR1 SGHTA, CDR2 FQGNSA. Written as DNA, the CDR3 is TGTGCCAGCAGCCGATTCAAGGATACGCAGTATTTT. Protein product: CASSRFKDTQYF.

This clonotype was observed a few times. The CDR3 coding sequence is TGTGCCAGCAGCGTAGAACCCATCGGGCTAGCGGGAGTTGAGCAGTTCTTC. Protein sequence: CASSVEPIGLAGVEQFF. V and J are TRBV9 and TRBJ2-1, with 10 bases that match TRBD2. Per the germline V gene, CDR1 is SGDLS and CDR2 is YYNGEE. The CDR3 extends over 17 amino acids. The trim removed 0 bases at V and 9 bases at J, leaving 12 bases unmatched.

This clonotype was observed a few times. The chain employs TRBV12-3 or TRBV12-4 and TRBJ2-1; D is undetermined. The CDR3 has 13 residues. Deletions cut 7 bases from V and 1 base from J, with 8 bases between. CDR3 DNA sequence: TGTGCCAGCACAACGCATTCCTACAATGAGCAGTTCTTC. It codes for CASTTHSYNEQFF.

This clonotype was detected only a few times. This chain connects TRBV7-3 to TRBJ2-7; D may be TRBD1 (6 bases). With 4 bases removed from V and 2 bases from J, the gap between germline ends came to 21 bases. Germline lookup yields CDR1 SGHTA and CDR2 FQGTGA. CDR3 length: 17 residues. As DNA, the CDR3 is TGTGCCAGCAGCTCCTCTACAGGGAGATCGAATCCCTACGAGCAGTACTTC. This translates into CASSSSTGRSNPYEQYF.

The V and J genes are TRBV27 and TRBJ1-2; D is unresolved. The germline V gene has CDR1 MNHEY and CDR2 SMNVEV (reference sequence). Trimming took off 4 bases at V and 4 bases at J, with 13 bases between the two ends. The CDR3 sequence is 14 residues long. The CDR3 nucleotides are TGTGCCAGCAGTTCCCCAGGTTCTGCCTATGGCTACACCTTC. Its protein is CASSSPGSAYGYTF.

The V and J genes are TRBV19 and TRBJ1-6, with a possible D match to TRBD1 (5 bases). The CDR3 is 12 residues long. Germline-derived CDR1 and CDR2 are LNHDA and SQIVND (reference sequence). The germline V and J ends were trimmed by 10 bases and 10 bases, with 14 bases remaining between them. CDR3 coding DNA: TGTGCCACCTCAGGGCAGGGATCACCCCTCCACTTT. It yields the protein CATSGQGSPLHF.